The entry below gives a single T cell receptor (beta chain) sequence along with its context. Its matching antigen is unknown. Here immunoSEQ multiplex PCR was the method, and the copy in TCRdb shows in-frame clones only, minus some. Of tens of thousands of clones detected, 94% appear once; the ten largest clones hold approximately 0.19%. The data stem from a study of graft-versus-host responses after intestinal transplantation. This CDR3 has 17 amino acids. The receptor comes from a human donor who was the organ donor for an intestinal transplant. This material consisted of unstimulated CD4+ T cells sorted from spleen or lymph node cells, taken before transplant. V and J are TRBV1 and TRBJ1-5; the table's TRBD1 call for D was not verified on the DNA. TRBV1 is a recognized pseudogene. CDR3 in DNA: TGCACCAGCAGCCAGGTACGTAGGGGGCGATGCAATCAGCCCCAGCATTTT. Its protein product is CTSSQVRRGRCNQPQHF.